Below, 11 T cell receptor beta chains from the same sample are listed, as sequenced in a study of Graves' ophthalmopathy and Graves' hyperthyroidism. RNA served as the template for amplifying TCR beta CDR3 regions. First-round RT-PCR relied on HTBI primers, and a second-round multiplex PCR came next. TCRdb ran MiXCR on the multiplex PCR reads and lists one entry per CDR3 protein. This sample has about 500,000 distinct CDR3 sequences, with under 15% found just once. Sequencing was performed on blood. These receptor sequences come from a woman aged 25-40 years with Graves' ophthalmopathy.

This clonotype was seen many times. The genes are TRBV3-1 and TRBJ2-2; the D gene is possibly TRBD2 (6 bases). This CDR3 region has 15 residues. Germline CDR1 LGHDT, CDR2 YNNKEL (reference sequence). V was pared by 1 base and J by 5 bases, with 11 bases between. CDR3 sequence (DNA): TGTGCCAGCAGCCAAGCCGGGAGCGGGACCGGGGAGCTGTTTTTT. This encodes CASSQAGSGTGELFF.

The table lists this clonotype with a count of one. This chain joins TRBV6-1 and TRBJ1-2; D gene ambiguous. V lost 6 bases to trimming and J lost 1 base, with 9 bases between them. CDR1 and CDR2 from the germline V gene are MNHNS and SASEGT. The CDR3 has 13 residues. The CDR3 DNA reads as TGTGCCAGCAGCTCAAGCGGTAACTATGGCTACACCTTC. Its protein is CASSSSGNYGYTF.

The gene calls are TRBV30 and TRBJ1-1, with 8 bases fitting TRBD1. Trimming removed 2 bases from V and 1 base from J; junction bases left unmatched: 6. CDR3 length equals 15 residues. Germline CDR1 GTSNPN, CDR2 SVGIG (reference sequence). CDR3 in DNA: TGTGCCTGGAGTACCGGGACAGGAGGGAACACTGAAGCTTTCTTT. Protein sequence: CAWSTGTGGNTEAFF.

Written as DNA, the CDR3 is TGTGCCAGCAGTGAGTGGGGGATACAAGAGACCCAGTACTTC. This translates into CASSEWGIQETQYF. V and J are TRBV6-4 and TRBJ2-5, with D possibly being TRBD1 or TRBD2 (5 bases each). Trimming left V 3 bases short and J 2 bases short, with 10 bases between. Germline CDR1 is MRHNA and CDR2 is SNTAGT. This CDR3 region has 14 residues.

This clonotype was detected ten times or more. This chain joins TRBV15 and TRBJ2-7; 7 nucleotides match TRBD2. Trimming cost V 2 bases and J 1 base; bases outside gene matches: 5. The CDR3 runs to 15 residues. Germline V gene sequence: CDR1 LNHNV, CDR2 YYDKDF (reference sequence). The CDR3 here is CATSRTSVASYEQYF. CDR3 nucleotides: TGTGCCACCAGCAGAACTAGCGTAGCTTCCTACGAGCAGTACTTC.

This clonotype was seen many times. The chain joins TRBV12-3 or TRBV12-4 to TRBJ1-1; D not resolved. The CDR3 extends over 13 amino acids. V lost 6 bases and J 5 bases, leaving 13 bases between the germline ends. This CDR3 reads CASSPRMRTEAFF. For the CDR3, the DNA is TGTGCCAGCAGCCCCAGAATGAGGACTGAAGCTTTCTTT.

This clonotype has ten or more counts. This chain joins TRBV9 and TRBJ1-3; D call uncertain. The CDR3 is 16 amino acids. Between the trimmed V and J ends, which lost 4 bases and 0 bases, there was a span of 14 bases. Germline V gives CDR1 SGDLS, CDR2 YYNGEE. CDR3 amino acids: CASSPSGTHSGNTIYF. CDR3 coding DNA: TGTGCCAGCAGCCCCTCTGGCACTCACTCTGGAAACACCATATATTTT.

This clonotype was recorded at least ten times. This chain links TRBV27 with TRBJ2-7, with D possibly being TRBD2 (7 bases). Germline lookup yields CDR1 MNHEY and CDR2 SMNVEV (reference sequence). The CDR3 length is 14 residues. Trimming left V 7 bases short and J 3 bases short, with 16 bases between. The CDR3 sequence is CASTPGRGGYEQYF. The CDR3 nucleotides read TGTGCCAGCACCCCGGGGAGGGGGGGCTACGAGCAGTACTTC.

This clonotype was recorded many times. The gene calls are TRBV20-1 and TRBJ1-6; D gene ambiguous. The V gene's germline CDR1 is DFQATT and CDR2 SNEGSKA (reference sequence). Trimming removed 3 bases from V and 10 bases from J, with 13 bases in between. The CDR3 extends over 13 amino acids. The CDR3 DNA sequence: TGCAGTGCTAGGGGTCAAACTTTGTCACCCCTCCACTTT. Protein sequence: CSARGQTLSPLHF.

The genes are TRBV5-1 and TRBJ1-2; tentative D call: TRBD1 (5 bases). Between the trimmed V and J ends, which lost 0 bases and 4 bases, there was a span of 13 bases. The CDR3 is 15 residues long. In germline, CDR1 is SGHRS, CDR2 YFSETQ. CDR3 nucleotide sequence: TGCGCCAGCAGCTTGGGACAGACCTCAGTCTATGGCTACACCTTC. It yields the protein CASSLGQTSVYGYTF.

The table lists this clonotype with many counts. V is TRBV6-5 and J is TRBJ1-1; D may be TRBD1 (5 bases). Trimming removed 0 bases from V and 4 bases from J, with 18 bases in between. The CDR3 has 17 residues. Germline V lookup: CDR1 MNHEY, CDR2 SVGAGI. The CDR3 protein is CASSYSGGIQWATEAFF. The CDR3 DNA is TGTGCCAGCAGTTACTCGGGGGGGATTCAATGGGCCACTGAAGCTTTCTTT.